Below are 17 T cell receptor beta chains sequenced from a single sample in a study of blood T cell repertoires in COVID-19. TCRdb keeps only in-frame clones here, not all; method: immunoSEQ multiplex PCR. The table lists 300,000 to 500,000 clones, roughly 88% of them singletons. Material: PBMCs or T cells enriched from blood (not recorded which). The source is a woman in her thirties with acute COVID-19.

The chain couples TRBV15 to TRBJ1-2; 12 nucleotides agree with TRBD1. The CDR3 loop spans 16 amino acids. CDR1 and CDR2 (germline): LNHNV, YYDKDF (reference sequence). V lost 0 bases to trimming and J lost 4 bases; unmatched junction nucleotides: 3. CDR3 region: CATSREGQGATYGYTF. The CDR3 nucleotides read TGTGCCACCAGCAGAGAGGGACAGGGGGCTACCTATGGCTACACCTTC.

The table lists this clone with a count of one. CDR3 protein: CASSVFTSIQLDTQYF. The CDR3 DNA reads TGTGCCAGCAGCGTATTTACTAGTATCCAGTTAGATACGCAGTATTTT. The rearrangement uses TRBV9 and TRBJ2-3; D perhaps matches TRBD2 (5 bases). CDR3 length: 16 residues. The germline V gene has CDR1 SGDLS and CDR2 YYNGEE. The germline V and J ends were trimmed by 1 base and 5 bases, with 17 bases remaining between them.

The CDR3 coding sequence is TGTGCCAGCATACTAGGACGGAGTAACACTGAAGCTTTCTTT. Translating it yields CASILGRSNTEAFF. The genes are TRBV2 and TRBJ1-1; unclear D gene. The germline V gene has CDR1 SNHLY and CDR2 FYNNEI. This CDR3 region has 14 residues. Trimming took off 7 bases at V and 2 bases at J, with 14 bases between the two ends.

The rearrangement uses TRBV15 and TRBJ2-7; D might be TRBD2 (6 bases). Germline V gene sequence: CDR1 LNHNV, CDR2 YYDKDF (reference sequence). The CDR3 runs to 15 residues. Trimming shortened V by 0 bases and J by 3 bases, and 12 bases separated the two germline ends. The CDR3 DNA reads TGTGCCACCAGCAGAGATATGGGACTTCACTACGAGCAGTACTTC. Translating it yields CATSRDMGLHYEQYF.

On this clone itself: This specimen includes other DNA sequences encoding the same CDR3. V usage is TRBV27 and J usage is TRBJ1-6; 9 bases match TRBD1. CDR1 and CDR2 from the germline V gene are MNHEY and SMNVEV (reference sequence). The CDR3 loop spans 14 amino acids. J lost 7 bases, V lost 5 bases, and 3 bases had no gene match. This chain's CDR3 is CASSRDRENSPLHF. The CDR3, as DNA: TGTGCCAGCAGTCGGGACAGGGAAAATTCACCCCTCCACTTT.

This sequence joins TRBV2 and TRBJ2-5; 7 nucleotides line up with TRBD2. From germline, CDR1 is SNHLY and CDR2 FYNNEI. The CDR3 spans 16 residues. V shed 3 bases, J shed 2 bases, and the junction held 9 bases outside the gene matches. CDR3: CASSDYRGVLQETQYF. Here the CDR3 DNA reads TGTGCCAGCAGTGATTACCGGGGGGTACTACAAGAGACCCAGTACTTC.

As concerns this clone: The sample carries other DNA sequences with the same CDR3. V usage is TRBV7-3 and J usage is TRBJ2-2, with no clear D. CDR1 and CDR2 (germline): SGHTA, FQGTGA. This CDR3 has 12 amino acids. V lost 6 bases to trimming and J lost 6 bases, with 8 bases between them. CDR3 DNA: TGTGCCAGCAGTCAGTATCCCGGGGAGCTGTTTTTT. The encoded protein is CASSQYPGELFF.

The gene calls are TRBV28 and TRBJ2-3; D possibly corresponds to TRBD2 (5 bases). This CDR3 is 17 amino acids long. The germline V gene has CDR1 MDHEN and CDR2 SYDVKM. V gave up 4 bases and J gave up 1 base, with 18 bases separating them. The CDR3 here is CASSSPGRVSGTDTQYF. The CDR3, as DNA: TGTGCCAGCAGTTCCCCGGGAAGGGTTTCGGGCACAGATACGCAGTATTTT.

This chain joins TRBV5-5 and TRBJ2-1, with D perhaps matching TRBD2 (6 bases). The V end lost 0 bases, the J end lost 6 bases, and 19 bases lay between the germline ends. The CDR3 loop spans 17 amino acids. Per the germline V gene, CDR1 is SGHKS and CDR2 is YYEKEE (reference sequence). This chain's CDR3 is CASSLVGTGDYGNEQFF. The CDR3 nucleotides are TGTGCCAGCAGCTTGGTGGGGACGGGGGATTACGGCAATGAGCAGTTCTTC.

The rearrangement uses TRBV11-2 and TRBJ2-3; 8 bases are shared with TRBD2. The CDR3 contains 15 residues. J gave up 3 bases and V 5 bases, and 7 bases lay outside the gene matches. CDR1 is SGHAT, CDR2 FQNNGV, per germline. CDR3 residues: CASSPGRGGTDTQYF. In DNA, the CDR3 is TGTGCCAGCAGCCCCGGGAGGGGAGGTACAGATACGCAGTATTTT. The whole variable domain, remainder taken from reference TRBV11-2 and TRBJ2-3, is EAGVAQSPRYKIIEKRQSVAFWCNPISGHATLYWYQQILGQGPKLLIQFQNNGVVDDSQLPKDRFSAERLKGVDSTLKIQPAKLEDSAVYLCASSPGRGGTDTQYFGPGTRLTVL.

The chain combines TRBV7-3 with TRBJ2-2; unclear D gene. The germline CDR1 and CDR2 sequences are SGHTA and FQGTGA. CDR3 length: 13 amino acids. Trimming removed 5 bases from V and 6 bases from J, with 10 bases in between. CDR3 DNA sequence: TGTGCCAGCAGCCGTTTCGTTTCCGGGGAGCTGTTTTTT. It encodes CASSRFVSGELFF.

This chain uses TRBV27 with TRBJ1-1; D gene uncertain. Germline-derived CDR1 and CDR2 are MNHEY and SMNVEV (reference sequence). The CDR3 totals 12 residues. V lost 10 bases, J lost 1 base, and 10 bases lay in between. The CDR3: CATKSQNTEAFF. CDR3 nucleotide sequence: TGTGCCACCAAGAGCCAGAACACTGAAGCTTTCTTT.

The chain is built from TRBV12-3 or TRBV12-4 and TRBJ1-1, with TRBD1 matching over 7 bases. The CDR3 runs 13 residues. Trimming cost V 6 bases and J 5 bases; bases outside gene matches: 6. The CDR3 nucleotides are TGTGCCAGCAGCGACAGGGTCCTGACTGAAGCTTTCTTT. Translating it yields CASSDRVLTEAFF.

CDR3 protein: CASTTGFSGNTIYF. The CDR3 nucleotides read TGTGCCAGCACCACGGGTTTCTCTGGAAACACCATATATTTT. This chain connects TRBV6-5 to TRBJ1-3; D remains unclear. The CDR3 runs to 14 residues. Trimming stripped 7 bases from V and 0 bases from J, with 10 bases between. Germline V CDR1 and CDR2: MNHEY, SVGAGI.

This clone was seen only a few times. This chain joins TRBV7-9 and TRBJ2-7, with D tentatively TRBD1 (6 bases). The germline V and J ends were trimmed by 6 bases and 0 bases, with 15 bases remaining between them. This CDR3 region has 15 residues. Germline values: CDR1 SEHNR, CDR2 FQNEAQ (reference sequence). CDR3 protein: CASSRSADSSYEQYF. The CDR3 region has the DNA TGTGCCAGCAGTCGGTCGGCGGACAGCTCCTACGAGCAGTACTTC.

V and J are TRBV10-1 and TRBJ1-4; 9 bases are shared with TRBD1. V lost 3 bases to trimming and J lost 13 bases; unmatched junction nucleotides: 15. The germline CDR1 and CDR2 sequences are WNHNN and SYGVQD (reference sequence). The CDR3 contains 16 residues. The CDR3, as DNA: TGCGCCAGCAGTGAAAGATGGGACAGGGTCAAGGAGGGACTGTTTTTT. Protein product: CASSERWDRVKEGLFF.

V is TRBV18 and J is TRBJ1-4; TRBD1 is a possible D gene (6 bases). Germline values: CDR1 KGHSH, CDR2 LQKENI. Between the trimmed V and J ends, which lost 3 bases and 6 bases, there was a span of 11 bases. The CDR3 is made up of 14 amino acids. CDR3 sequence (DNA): TGTGCCAGCTCACCCGACAGGTGGGATGAAAAACTGTTTTTT. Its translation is CASSPDRWDEKLFF.